The T cell receptor (beta chain) described here comes from a study of T cell responses to AZD1222 COVID-19 vaccine. Overall study findings and caveats: After two AZD1222 doses, spike-specific TCR breadth and depth rose versus day 0.

This table comes from immunoSEQ multiplex PCR, and its TCRdb copy is limited to in-frame clones, with some not included. The repertoire holds some 190,000 clones, with about 95% as singletons. Looked up from germline, CDR1 is SGHRS and CDR2 is YFSETQ. CDR3 length: 14 amino acids. V gave up 4 bases and J gave up 5 bases, with 13 bases separating them. With regard to this clone: What it binds is unknown.

The TCR sequence derives from an adult who received the MenACWY meningococcal vaccine as a control. This sample comprised peripheral blood, obtained 28 days after the second dose of the MenACWY control vaccine. The chain joins TRBV5-1 to TRBJ2-1; D ambiguous. The CDR3 loop is CASSATGTDNEQFF. For the CDR3, the DNA is TGCGCCAGCAGCGCCACCGGTACAGACAATGAGCAGTTCTTC.